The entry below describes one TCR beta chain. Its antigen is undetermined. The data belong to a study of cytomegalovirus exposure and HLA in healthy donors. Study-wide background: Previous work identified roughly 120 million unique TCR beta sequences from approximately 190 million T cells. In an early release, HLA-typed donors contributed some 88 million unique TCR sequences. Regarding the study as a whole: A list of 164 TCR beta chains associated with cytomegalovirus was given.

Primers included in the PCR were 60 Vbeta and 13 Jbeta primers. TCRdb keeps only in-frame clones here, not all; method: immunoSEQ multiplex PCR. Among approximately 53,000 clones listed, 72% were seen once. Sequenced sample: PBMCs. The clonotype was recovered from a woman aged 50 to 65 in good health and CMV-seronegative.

The CDR3 sequence: CASRQTGVYGYTF. The CDR3 bases are TGTGCCAGCAGGCAGACAGGGGTATATGGCTACACCTTC. V usage is TRBV28 and J usage is TRBJ1-2; 8 nucleotides align to TRBD1. Per germline, CDR1 MDHEN and CDR2 SYDVKM. The V gene end was trimmed by 6 bases and the J gene end by 5 bases; junction bases not matched to a gene: 5. CDR3 size: 13 residues.